What follows describes a single T cell receptor beta chain. What it recognizes is unknown. CDR3 length: 15 amino acids. These data are taken from a study of vaccination effects on CD4 cells after COVID-19. Study summary: Sampling occurred a median 72 days post second dose, range 14 to 241. Study-wide points: Missing from the study were early post-infection timepoints, and its convalescent patients were few. Marked clonal contraction of both clone types appeared late after vaccination.

The data were produced by immunoSEQ multiplex PCR, yet TCRdb's version contains in-frame clones alone and is incomplete. The table lists just over 55,000 clones, around 73% of them singletons, with around 4% in the top ten. Cells that had been cultured for 10 days were the source of isolated CD4+ T cells. Each participant was administered two doses of either the BNT162b2 or the mRNA-1273 vaccine. Absence of prior SARS-CoV-2 infection characterized the vaccine recipients, who showed negative nucleocapsid antibodies. The TCR originated in a human donor who received a COVID-19 vaccine. The V gene is TRBV21-1, the J gene TRBJ1-2; TRBD1 is the table's D call and was not checked against the DNA. TRBV21-1 is annotated as a pseudogene. The sequenced sample was CD4+ T cells from PBMCs cultured without peptide, obtained after COVID-19 vaccination. CDR3: CASSKEQGTDYGYTF. CDR3 sequence (DNA): TGTGCCAGCAGCAAAGAACAGGGTACCGACTATGGCTACACCTTC.